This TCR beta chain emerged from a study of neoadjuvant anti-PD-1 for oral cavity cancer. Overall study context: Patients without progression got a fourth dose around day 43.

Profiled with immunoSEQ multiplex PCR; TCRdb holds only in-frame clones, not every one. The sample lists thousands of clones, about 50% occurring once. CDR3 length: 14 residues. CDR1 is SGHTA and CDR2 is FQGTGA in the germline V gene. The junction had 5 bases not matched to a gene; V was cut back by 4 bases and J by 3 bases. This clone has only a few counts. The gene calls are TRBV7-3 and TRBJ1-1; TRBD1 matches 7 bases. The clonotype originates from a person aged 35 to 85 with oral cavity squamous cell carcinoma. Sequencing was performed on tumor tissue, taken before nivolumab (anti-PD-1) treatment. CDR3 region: CASSSTTGYTEAFF. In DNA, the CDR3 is TGTGCCAGCAGCTCCACGACAGGGTACACTGAAGCTTTCTTT.